This entry lists 23 T cell receptor beta chains sequenced from one sample in a study of response to subunit inactivated influenza vaccine. MiXCR, run by TCRdb on the RT-PCR reads, gives a single entry per CDR3 protein. The sample consists of approximately 170,000 distinct CDR3 sequences, about 15% of them appearing once. Source: CD8+ T cells sorted from PBMCs, taken around 5 days after vaccination. Receptors originate from a middle-aged man who received an inactivated influenza vaccine.

There are a few counts of this clonotype. J is TRBJ2-7 and V is TRBV4-1; 10 nucleotides agree with TRBD1. The CDR3 loop spans 16 amino acids. The ends lost 2 bases at V and 2 bases at J; junction bases unmatched: 6. Germline CDR1 and CDR2: MGHRA and YSYEKL. The CDR3 bases are TGCGCCAGCAGCCAATTTACCGGGACAGGGGCCTACGAGCAGTACTTC. It translates to CASSQFTGTGAYEQYF.

The chain recombines TRBV5-1 with TRBJ2-7, with 7 positions matching TRBD1. The V gene's germline CDR1 is SGHRS and CDR2 YFSETQ. J gave up 3 bases and V 0 bases, and 9 bases lay outside the gene matches. CDR3 length: 16 amino acids. The CDR3 bases are TGCGCCAGCAGCTTGGCCCAGGGACAGAAATTCTACGAGCAGTACTTC. This translates into CASSLAQGQKFYEQYF.

The chain is built from TRBV9 and TRBJ2-3; D might be TRBD1 (6 bases). This CDR3 has 17 residues. CDR1 and CDR2 (germline): SGDLS, YYNGEE. Trimming pared 2 bases from V and 0 bases from J, leaving 16 bases between. The CDR3 loop reads CASSVRPTGPSTDTQYF. The DNA of the CDR3 is TGTGCCAGCAGCGTCCGTCCCACAGGGCCTAGCACAGATACGCAGTATTTT.

This clonotype was picked up a small number of times. The J gene is TRBJ2-1, the V gene TRBV7-3; 13 bases align to TRBD2. The germline V gene encodes CDR1 SGHTA and CDR2 FQGTGA. V shed 5 bases, J shed 7 bases, and the junction held 5 bases outside the gene matches. This CDR3 is built from 15 residues. The CDR3 protein is CASSVLAGGLNEQFF. The CDR3 DNA follows: TGTGCCAGCAGCGTACTAGCGGGAGGGCTGAATGAGCAGTTCTTC.

This clonotype was detected ten times or more. The V call is TRBV3-1, the J call TRBJ2-7; TRBD1 might be the D (5 bases). The CDR3 totals 17 residues. Trimming shortened V by 0 bases and J by 3 bases, and 18 bases separated the two germline ends. The germline V gene has CDR1 LGHDT and CDR2 YNNKEL (reference sequence). The CDR3 protein is CASSQDHETETVYEQYF. The CDR3 DNA is TGTGCCAGCAGCCAAGATCATGAGACAGAGACAGTCTACGAGCAGTACTTC.

This clonotype appeared a few times. J is TRBJ2-7 and V is TRBV7-9; D is ambiguous. CDR3 length: 13 residues. Germline CDR1 and CDR2: SEHNR and FQNEAQ (reference sequence). Trimming took 0 bases from V and 3 from J, leaving 6 bases between them. The CDR3 DNA sequence: TGTGCCAGCAGCTTAGCTAAGAACTACGAGCAGTACTTC. Translating it yields CASSLAKNYEQYF.

This clonotype showed up just a few times. The chain carries TRBV27 and TRBJ2-1, with D perhaps matching TRBD2 (5 bases). Trimming stripped 3 bases from V and 2 bases from J, with 14 bases between. The CDR3 loop spans 16 amino acids. CDR1 is MNHEY, CDR2 SMNVEV, per germline (reference sequence). The CDR3 sequence: CASSFLGRGTYNEQFF. The CDR3 nucleotides read TGTGCCAGCAGTTTTCTTGGGAGAGGGACCTACAATGAGCAGTTCTTC.

In its sample, this clonotype was seen a few times. J is TRBJ2-2 and V is TRBV29-1; D is unclear. Germline V gene sequence: CDR1 SQVTM, CDR2 ANQGSEA. V shed 4 bases and J shed 6 bases, with 9 bases lying between them. The CDR3 is 12 amino acids. The CDR3 loop is CSVASAPGELFF. The CDR3 DNA reads TGCAGCGTTGCTAGTGCACCCGGGGAGCTGTTTTTT.

This rearrangement joins TRBV4-1 to TRBJ2-3, with 12 bases that match TRBD2. The CDR3 is 14 residues long. The junction had 4 bases not matched to a gene; V was cut back by 4 bases and J by 8 bases. The germline CDR1 and CDR2 sequences are MGHRA and YSYEKL. The CDR3 nucleotides read TGCGCCAGCAGCCCTAGCGGGAGGGCCAGTACGCAGTATTTT. Protein: CASSPSGRASTQYF.

This clonotype was seen a few times. The CDR3 loop reads CSATDRGYGYTF. CDR3 sequence (DNA): TGCAGTGCAACCGACAGGGGGTATGGCTACACCTTC. The rearrangement uses TRBV20-1 and TRBJ1-2, with 9 bases aligning to TRBD1. The CDR3 contains 12 residues. V shed 6 bases, J shed 5 bases, and the junction held 4 bases outside the gene matches. Germline values: CDR1 DFQATT, CDR2 SNEGSKA (reference sequence).

This clonotype has at least ten counts. V and J are TRBV29-1 and TRBJ2-7, with TRBD1 identical over 9 bases. Looked up from germline, CDR1 is SQVTM and CDR2 is ANQGSEA. CDR3 length: 13 amino acids. J was trimmed by 0 bases and V by 7 bases; bases with no gene match: 4. The CDR3 sequence is CSARTGVSYEQYF. Written as DNA, the CDR3 is TGCAGCGCCCGGACAGGGGTCTCCTACGAGCAGTACTTC.

This clonotype was counted only a few times. The V gene is TRBV7-8, the J gene TRBJ2-7, with unresolved D. Germline CDR1 is SGHVS and CDR2 is FQNEAQ. The CDR3 spans 14 residues. V was clipped by 4 bases and J by 5 bases, with 15 bases between them. CDR3 bases: TGTGCCAGCAGCTCAGACGTAGTAGGGAACGAGCAGTACTTC. Protein product: CASSSDVVGNEQYF.

This clonotype was recorded at least ten times. V and J are TRBV18 and TRBJ2-1; 8 bases line up with TRBD2. CDR1 KGHSH and CDR2 LQKENI come from the germline V gene. V shed 3 bases, J shed 3 bases, and the junction held 4 bases outside the gene matches. The CDR3 is 15 amino acids. The CDR3 here is CASSPTGGDYNEQFF. CDR3 bases: TGTGCCAGCTCACCGACGGGAGGGGACTACAATGAGCAGTTCTTC.

This clonotype appeared many times. The J gene is TRBJ2-7, the V gene TRBV29-1; D is perhaps TRBD2 (6 bases). The CDR3 loop spans 15 amino acids. Germline V gene data show CDR1 as SQVTM and CDR2 as ANQGSEA. V lost 0 bases and J 0 bases, leaving 12 bases between the germline ends. The CDR3 loop is CSVEDVVADSYEQYF. The CDR3 nucleotides are TGCAGCGTTGAAGATGTAGTAGCGGACTCCTACGAGCAGTACTTC.

This clonotype was observed a few times. CDR3 loop: CASSLAGVGNTIYF. Here the CDR3 DNA reads TGTGCCAGCAGTTTGGCCGGGGTTGGAAACACCATATATTTT. This chain connects TRBV28 to TRBJ1-3; no clear D gene. Deletions cut 3 bases from V and 3 bases from J, with 9 bases between. CDR3 length equals 14 residues. Germline V gene lookup returns CDR1 MDHEN and CDR2 SYDVKM. The full variable domain, with the rest looked up from reference TRBV28 and TRBJ1-3, is DVKVTQSSRYLVKRTGEKVFLECVQDMDHENMFWYRQDPGLGLRLIYFSYDVKMKEKGDIPEGYSVSREKKERFSLILESASTNQTSMYLCASSLAGVGNTIYFGEGSWLTVV.

This clonotype came up a few times. This chain connects TRBV6-2 or TRBV6-3 to TRBJ2-1; D unresolved. V was pared by 0 bases and J by 9 bases, with 9 bases between. Germline assignment: CDR1 MNHEY and CDR2 SVGEGT. CDR3 length: 13 residues. DNA of the CDR3: TGTGCCAGCAGTTACTCGAAGGGTGCTGAGCAGTTCTTC. Amino acids: CASSYSKGAEQFF.

This clonotype showed up just a few times. This CDR3 reads CASSQEDTGTIYEQYF. For the CDR3, the DNA is TGCGCCAGCAGCCAAGAGGACACCGGGACAATTTACGAGCAGTACTTC. V gene TRBV4-3 combines with J gene TRBJ2-7, with a possible D match to TRBD1 (6 bases). Trimming stripped 0 bases from V and 4 bases from J, with 16 bases between. This CDR3 is 16 amino acids long. Germline V gene data show CDR1 as LGHNA and CDR2 as YSLEER.

This clonotype was counted a few times. The chain is built from TRBV5-6 and TRBJ2-1; possible D gene TRBD2, 5 bases. This CDR3 spans 14 amino acids. CDR1 is SGHDT, CDR2 YYEEEE, per germline. The V and J ends lost 2 bases and 1 base respectively, with 7 bases between them. This CDR3 reads CASSFPGSYNEQFF. CDR3 DNA sequence: TGTGCCAGCAGCTTCCCGGGATCCTACAATGAGCAGTTCTTC.

This clonotype was observed a few times. The chain carries TRBV4-3 and TRBJ2-2; D is uncertain. Trimming removed 0 bases at V and 6 bases at J, with 8 bases between. CDR3 length: 14 amino acids. CDR1 LGHNA and CDR2 YSLEER come from the germline V gene. The DNA for the CDR3 is TGCGCCAGCAGCCAAGACTTCCGGCCCGGGGAGCTGTTTTTT. This codes for CASSQDFRPGELFF.

A few counts support this clonotype. The chain couples TRBV28 to TRBJ2-5, with 14 positions matching TRBD2. This CDR3 comprises 21 residues. V lost 3 bases, J lost 4 bases, and 19 bases stayed unmatched. The germline gives CDR1 MDHEN, CDR2 SYDVKM. The CDR3 region is CASSFPATSGRALIISETQYF. The CDR3 bases are TGTGCCAGCAGTTTCCCGGCGACTAGCGGGAGGGCCTTAATCATCTCAGAGACCCAGTACTTC.

This clonotype was observed a single time. The chain joins TRBV28 to TRBJ2-7; 7 bases align to TRBD1. V was pared by 4 bases and J by 0 bases, with 3 bases of the junction left unmatched. Looked up from germline, CDR1 is MDHEN and CDR2 is SYDVKM. There are 14 residues in the CDR3. The CDR3 DNA is TGTGCCAGCAGTTCAGGGACAGTCTCCTACGAGCAGTACTTC. Translated, it gives CASSSGTVSYEQYF. Looking up the rest from reference TRBV28 and TRBJ2-7 gives the full variable domain: DVKVTQSSRYLVKRTGEKVFLECVQDMDHENMFWYRQDPGLGLRLIYFSYDVKMKEKGDIPEGYSVSREKKERFSLILESASTNQTSMYLCASSSGTVSYEQYFGPGTRLTVT.

The table lists this clonotype with many counts. The chain is built from TRBV10-3 and TRBJ2-3; no reliable D call. CDR1 and CDR2 (germline): ENHRY, SYGVKD. The CDR3 is 14 residues long. Trimming took off 7 bases at V and 2 bases at J, with 13 bases between the two ends. The DNA for the CDR3 is TGTGCCATCAAGGACGACCTAAACACAGATACGCAGTATTTT. Residues: CAIKDDLNTDTQYF.

This clonotype showed up just a few times. The V call is TRBV9, the J call TRBJ2-5; D tentatively reads TRBD1 or TRBD2 (5 bases each). Germline-derived CDR1 and CDR2 are SGDLS and YYNGEE. Trimming removed 3 bases at V and 2 bases at J, with 11 bases between. The CDR3 runs 14 residues. The CDR3 DNA sequence: TGTGCCAGCAGCGACCGGGGCCGACAAGAGACCCAGTACTTC. It yields the protein CASSDRGRQETQYF.